Listed here is a single T cell receptor (beta chain). Its antigen is currently unknown. J gave up 4 bases and V 3 bases, and 2 bases lay outside the gene matches. CDR1 and CDR2 from the germline V gene are SGDLS and YYNGEE. The CDR3 runs 13 residues. Clones were read by immunoSEQ multiplex PCR, and TCRdb kept only the in-frame ones, dropping some. The table has around 300,000 clones, approximately 83% seen once. The data belong to a study of cytomegalovirus exposure and HLA in healthy donors. General study findings and limits: Rare TCR sequences dominated, though some public TCRs recurred in many donors. A few chains linked to CMV were shown in vitro to be specific for CMV antigens. Reported results showed that the classifier diagnosed cytomegalovirus status with high specificity and sensitivity.

The donors belonged to the 120-subject validation cohort, separate from the roughly 720-subject first cohort. The source of this sequence is a young woman in good health and CMV-seronegative. Material for sequencing was PBMCs. The V and J genes are TRBV9 and TRBJ2-5; TRBD1 agrees at 8 bases. The CDR3 coding sequence is TGTGCCAGCAGCGCGACAGGGGCAGAGACCCAGTACTTC. Amino acid sequence: CASSATGAETQYF.